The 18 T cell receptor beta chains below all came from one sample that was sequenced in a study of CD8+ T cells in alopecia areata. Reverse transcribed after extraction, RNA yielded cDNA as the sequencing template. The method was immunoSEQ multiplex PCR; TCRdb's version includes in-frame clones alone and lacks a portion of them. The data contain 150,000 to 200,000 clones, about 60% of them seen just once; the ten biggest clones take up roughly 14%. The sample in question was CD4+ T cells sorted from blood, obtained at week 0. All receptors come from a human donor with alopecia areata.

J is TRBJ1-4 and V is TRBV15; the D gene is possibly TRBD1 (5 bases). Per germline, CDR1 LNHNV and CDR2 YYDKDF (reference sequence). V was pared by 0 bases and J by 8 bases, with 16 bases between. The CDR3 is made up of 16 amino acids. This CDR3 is CATSRETGGRGEKLFF. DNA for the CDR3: TGTGCCACCAGCAGAGAGACTGGGGGACGTGGGGAAAAACTGTTTTTT.

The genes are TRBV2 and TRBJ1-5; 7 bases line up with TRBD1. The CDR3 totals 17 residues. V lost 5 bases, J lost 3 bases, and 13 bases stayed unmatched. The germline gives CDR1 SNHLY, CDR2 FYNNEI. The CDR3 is CASSPQQGRGNNQPQHF. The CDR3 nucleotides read TGTGCCAGCAGTCCTCAACAGGGGCGGGGGAACAATCAGCCCCAGCATTTT.

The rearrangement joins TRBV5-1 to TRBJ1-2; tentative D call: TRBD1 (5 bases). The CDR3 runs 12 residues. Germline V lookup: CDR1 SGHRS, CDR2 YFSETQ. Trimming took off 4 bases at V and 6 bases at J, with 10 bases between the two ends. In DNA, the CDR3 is TGCGCCAGCAGCCCCGGGACCAATGGCTACACCTTC. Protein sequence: CASSPGTNGYTF.

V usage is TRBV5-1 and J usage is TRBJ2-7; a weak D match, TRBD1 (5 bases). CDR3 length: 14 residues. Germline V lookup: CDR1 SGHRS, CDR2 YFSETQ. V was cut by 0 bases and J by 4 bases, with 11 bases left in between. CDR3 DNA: TGCGCCAGCAGCTTGGGACCCAGGGAATACGAGCAGTACTTC. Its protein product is CASSLGPREYEQYF.

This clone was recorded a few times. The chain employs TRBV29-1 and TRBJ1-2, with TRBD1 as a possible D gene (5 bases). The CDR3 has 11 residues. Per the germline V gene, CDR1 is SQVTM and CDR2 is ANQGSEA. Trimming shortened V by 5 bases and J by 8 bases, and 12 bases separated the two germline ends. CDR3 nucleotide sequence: TGCAGCGTTCTGGGGCTCGGGGGCTACACCTTC. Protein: CSVLGLGGYTF.

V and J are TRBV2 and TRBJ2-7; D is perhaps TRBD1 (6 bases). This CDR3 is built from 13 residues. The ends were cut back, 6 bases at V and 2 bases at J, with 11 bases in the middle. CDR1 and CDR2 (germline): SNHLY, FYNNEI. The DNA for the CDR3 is TGTGCCAGCAGCAGACAGGCCACCTACGAGCAGTACTTC. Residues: CASSRQATYEQYF.

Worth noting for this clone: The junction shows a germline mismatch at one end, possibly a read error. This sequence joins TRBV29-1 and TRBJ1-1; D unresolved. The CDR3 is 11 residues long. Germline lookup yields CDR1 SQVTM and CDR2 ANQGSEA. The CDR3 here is CSGGRNSEAFF. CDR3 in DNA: TGCAGCGGAGGGCGGAACTCTGAAGCTTTCTTT.

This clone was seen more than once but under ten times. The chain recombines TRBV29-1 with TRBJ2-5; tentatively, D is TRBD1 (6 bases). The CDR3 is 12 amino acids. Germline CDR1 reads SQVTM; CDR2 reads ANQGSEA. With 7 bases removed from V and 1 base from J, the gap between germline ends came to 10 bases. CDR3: CSARGLQETQYF. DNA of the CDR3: TGCAGCGCCAGGGGCCTCCAAGAGACCCAGTACTTC.

As DNA, the CDR3 is TGTGCCAGCAGTTACGCCCGGACAGGGTCCAATGAGCAGTTCTTC. Protein: CASSYARTGSNEQFF. The chain has TRBV6-5 and TRBJ2-1, with TRBD1 identical over 8 bases. The CDR3 is 15 residues long. V lost 2 bases and J lost 6; bases outside the gene matches: 6. In germline, CDR1 is MNHEY, CDR2 SVGAGI.

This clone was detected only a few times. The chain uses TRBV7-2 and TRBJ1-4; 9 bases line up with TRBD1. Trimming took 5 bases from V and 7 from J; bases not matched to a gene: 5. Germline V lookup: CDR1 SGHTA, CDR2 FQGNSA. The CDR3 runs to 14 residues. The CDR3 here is CASSHGQGSEKLFF. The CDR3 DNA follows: TGTGCCAGCAGCCACGGACAGGGGAGTGAAAAACTGTTTTTT.

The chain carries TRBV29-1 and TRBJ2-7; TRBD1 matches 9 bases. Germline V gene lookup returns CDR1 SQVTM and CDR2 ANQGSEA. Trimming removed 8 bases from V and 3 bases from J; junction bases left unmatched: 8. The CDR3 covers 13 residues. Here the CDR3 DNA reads TGCAGCACTTCCGGGACAGGGCGCTACGAGCAGTACTTC. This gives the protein CSTSGTGRYEQYF.

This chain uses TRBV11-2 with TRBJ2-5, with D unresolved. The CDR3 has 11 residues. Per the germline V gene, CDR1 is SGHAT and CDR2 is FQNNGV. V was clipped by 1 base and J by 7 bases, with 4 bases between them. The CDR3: CASSLGPTQYF. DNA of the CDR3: TGTGCCAGCAGCTTAGGACCGACCCAGTACTTC.

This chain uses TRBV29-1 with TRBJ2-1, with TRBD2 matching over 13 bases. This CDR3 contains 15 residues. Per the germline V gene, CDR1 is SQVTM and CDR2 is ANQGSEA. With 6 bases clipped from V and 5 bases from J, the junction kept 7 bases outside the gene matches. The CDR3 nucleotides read TGCAGCGTCCTGAGGACTAGCGGGGGAAACAATGAGCAGTTCTTC. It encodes CSVLRTSGGNNEQFF.

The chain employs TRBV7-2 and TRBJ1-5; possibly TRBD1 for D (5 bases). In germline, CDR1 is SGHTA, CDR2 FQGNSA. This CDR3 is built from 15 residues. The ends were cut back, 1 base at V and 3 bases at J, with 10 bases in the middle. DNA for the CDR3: TGTGCCAGCAGCTTAGAGGCAGGGTACAATCAGCCCCAGCATTTT. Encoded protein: CASSLEAGYNQPQHF.

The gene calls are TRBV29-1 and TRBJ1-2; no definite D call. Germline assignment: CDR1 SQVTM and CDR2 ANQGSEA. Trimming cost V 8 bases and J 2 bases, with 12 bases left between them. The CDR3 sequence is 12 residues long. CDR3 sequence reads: CSFRVWNYGYTF. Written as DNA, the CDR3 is TGCAGCTTTAGGGTTTGGAACTATGGCTACACCTTC.

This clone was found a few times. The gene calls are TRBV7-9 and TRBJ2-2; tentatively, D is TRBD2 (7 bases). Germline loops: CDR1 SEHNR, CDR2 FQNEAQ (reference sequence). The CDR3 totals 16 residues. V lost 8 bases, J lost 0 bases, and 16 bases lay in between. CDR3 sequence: CASGSGGGTNTGELFF. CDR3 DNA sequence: TGTGCCAGCGGCTCGGGGGGCGGAACGAACACCGGGGAGCTGTTTTTT.

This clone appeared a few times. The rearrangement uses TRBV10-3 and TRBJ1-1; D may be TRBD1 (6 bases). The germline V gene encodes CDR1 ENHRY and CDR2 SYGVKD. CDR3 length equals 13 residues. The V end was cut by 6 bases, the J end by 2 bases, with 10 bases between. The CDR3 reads CAIRQDRNTEAFF. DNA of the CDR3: TGTGCCATCAGACAGGACAGAAACACTGAAGCTTTCTTT.

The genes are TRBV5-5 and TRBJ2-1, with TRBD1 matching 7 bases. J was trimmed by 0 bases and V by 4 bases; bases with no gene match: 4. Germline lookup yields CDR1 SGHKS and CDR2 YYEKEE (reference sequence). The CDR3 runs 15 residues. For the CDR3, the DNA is TGTGCCAGCAGCCACCCAGGGGGCTCCTACAATGAGCAGTTCTTC. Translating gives CASSHPGGSYNEQFF.